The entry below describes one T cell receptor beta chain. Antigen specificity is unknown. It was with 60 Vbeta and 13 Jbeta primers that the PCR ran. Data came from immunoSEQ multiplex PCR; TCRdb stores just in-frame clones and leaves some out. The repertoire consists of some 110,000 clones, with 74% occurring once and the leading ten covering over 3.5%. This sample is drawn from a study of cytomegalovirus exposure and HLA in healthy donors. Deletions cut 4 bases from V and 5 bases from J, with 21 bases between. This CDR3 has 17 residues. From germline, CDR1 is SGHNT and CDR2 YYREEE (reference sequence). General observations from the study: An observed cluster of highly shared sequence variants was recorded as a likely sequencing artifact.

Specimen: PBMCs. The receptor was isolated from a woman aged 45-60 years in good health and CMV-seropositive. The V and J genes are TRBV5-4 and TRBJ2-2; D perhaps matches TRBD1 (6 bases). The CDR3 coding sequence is TGTGCCAGCAGCCCCGGACAGACTCGGCAGGTAACCGGGGAGCTGTTTTTT. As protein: CASSPGQTRQVTGELFF.